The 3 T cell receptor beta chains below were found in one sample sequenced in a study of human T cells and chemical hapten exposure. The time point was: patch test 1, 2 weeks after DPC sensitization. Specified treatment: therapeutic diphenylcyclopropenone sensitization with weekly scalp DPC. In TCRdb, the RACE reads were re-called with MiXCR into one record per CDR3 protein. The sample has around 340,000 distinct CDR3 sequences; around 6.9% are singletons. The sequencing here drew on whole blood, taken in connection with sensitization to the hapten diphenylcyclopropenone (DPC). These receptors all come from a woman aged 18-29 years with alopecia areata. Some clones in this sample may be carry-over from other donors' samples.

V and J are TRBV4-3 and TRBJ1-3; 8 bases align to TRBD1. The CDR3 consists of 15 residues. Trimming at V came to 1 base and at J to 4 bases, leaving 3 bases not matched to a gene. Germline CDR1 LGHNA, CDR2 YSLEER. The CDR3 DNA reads TGCGCCAGCAGCCAAGCCGGACAGGGCGGAAACACCATATATTTT. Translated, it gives CASSQAGQGGNTIYF.

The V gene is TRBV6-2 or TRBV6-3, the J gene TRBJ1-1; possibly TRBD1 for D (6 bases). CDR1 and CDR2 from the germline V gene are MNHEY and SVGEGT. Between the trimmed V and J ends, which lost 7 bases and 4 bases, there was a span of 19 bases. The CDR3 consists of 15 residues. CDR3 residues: CASNSPPEGVTEAFF. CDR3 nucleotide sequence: TGTGCCAGCAATTCCCCGCCCGAGGGGGTCACTGAAGCTTTCTTT.

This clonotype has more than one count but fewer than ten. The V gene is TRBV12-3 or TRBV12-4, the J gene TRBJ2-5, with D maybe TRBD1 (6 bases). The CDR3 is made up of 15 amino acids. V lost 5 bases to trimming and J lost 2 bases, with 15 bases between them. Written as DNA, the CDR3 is TGTGCCAGCAGTCCCCACCAGGGGATTCAAGAGACCCAGTACTTC. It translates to CASSPHQGIQETQYF.